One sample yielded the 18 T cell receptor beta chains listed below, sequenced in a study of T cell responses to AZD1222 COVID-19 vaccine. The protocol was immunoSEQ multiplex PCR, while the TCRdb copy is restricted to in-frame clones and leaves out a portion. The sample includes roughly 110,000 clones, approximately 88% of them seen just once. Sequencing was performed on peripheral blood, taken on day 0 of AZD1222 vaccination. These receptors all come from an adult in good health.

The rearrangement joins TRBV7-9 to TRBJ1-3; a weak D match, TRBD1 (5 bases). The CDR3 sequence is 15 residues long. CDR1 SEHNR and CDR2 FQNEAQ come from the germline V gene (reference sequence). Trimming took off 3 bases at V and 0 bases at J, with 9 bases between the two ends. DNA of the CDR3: TGTGCCAGCAGCTTGGGGGGTTCCTCTGGAAACACCATATATTTT. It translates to CASSLGGSSGNTIYF.

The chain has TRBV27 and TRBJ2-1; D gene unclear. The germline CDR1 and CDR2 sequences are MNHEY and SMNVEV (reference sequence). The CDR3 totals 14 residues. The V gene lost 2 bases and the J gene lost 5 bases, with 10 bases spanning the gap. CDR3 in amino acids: CASSLRSWDNEQFF. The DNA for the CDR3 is TGTGCCAGCAGTTTAAGATCGTGGGACAATGAGCAGTTCTTC.

The CDR3 DNA follows: TGTGCCAGCAGTTCTCACACCGGGGGACTAGCGGGAGTCCGCTACAATGAGCAGTTCTTC. Translated: CASSSHTGGLAGVRYNEQFF. The rearrangement uses TRBV28 and TRBJ2-1, with 14 bases lining up with TRBD2. Germline V gene lookup returns CDR1 MDHEN and CDR2 SYDVKM. V was clipped by 4 bases and J by 3 bases; unmatched bases: 14. The CDR3 covers 20 residues. The full variable domain, with the rest looked up from reference TRBV28 and TRBJ2-1, is DVKVTQSSRYLVKRTGEKVFLECVQDMDHENMFWYRQDPGLGLRLIYFSYDVKMKEKGDIPEGYSVSREKKERFSLILESASTNQTSMYLCASSSHTGGLAGVRYNEQFFGPGTRLTVL.

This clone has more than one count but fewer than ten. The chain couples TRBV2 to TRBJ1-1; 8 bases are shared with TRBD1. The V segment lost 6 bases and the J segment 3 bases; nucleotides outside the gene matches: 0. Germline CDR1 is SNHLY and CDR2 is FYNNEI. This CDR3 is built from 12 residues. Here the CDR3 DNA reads TGTGCCAGCAGGGGACAGGACACTGAAGCTTTCTTT. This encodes CASRGQDTEAFF.

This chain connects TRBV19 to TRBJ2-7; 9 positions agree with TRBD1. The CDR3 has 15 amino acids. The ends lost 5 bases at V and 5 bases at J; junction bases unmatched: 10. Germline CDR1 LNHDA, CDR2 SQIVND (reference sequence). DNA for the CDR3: TGTGCCAGTAGTCTCCACAGGGGGCGCTTCGACGAGCAGTACTTC. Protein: CASSLHRGRFDEQYF.

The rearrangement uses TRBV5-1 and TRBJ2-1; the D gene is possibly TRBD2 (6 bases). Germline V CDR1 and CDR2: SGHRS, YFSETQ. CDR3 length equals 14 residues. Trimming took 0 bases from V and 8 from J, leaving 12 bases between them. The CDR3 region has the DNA TGCGCCAGCAGCTTGGCCGCGGGGTGGGATGAGCAGTTCTTC. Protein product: CASSLAAGWDEQFF.

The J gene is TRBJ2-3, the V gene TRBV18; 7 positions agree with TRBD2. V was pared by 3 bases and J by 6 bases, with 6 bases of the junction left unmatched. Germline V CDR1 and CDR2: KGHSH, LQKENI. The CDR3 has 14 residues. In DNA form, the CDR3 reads TGTGCCAGCTCACCCGGCGGGAGCCGCGATACGCAGTATTTT. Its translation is CASSPGGSRDTQYF.

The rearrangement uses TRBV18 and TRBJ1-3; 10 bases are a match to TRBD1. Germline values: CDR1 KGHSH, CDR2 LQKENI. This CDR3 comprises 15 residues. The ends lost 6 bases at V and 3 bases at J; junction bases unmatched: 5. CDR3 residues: CASSPDRGLGNTIYF. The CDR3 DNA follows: TGTGCCAGCTCCCCCGACAGGGGGCTTGGAAACACCATATATTTT.

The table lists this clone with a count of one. The CDR3 nucleotides are TGCAGCGTCACCCCGGGACAGGGGGTCAACAATGAGCAGTTCTTC. Translating gives CSVTPGQGVNNEQFF. This chain connects TRBV29-1 to TRBJ2-1; TRBD1 matches 11 bases. CDR1 is SQVTM, CDR2 ANQGSEA, per germline. This CDR3 is built from 15 residues. Trimming cost V 6 bases and J 5 bases; bases outside gene matches: 9.

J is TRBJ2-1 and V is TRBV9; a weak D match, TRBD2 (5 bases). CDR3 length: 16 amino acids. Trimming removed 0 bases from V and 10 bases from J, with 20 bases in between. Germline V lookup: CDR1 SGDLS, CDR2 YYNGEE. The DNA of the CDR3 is TGTGCCAGCAGCGTAGCTTGGCGGGCCCTCGGGGAAGAGCAGTTCTTC. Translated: CASSVAWRALGEEQFF.

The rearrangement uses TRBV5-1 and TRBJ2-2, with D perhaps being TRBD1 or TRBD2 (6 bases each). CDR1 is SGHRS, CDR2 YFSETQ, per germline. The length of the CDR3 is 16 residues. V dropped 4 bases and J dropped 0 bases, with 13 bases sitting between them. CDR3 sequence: CASSPPRGANTGELFF. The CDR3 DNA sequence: TGCGCCAGCAGCCCACCGAGGGGGGCGAACACCGGGGAGCTGTTTTTT.

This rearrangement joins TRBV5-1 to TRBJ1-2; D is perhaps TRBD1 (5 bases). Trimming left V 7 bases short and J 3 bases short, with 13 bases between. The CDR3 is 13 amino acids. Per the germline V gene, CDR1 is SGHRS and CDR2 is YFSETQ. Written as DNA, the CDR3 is TGCGCCAGCGGTCGGGACGGGGACTATGGCTACACCTTC. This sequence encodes CASGRDGDYGYTF.

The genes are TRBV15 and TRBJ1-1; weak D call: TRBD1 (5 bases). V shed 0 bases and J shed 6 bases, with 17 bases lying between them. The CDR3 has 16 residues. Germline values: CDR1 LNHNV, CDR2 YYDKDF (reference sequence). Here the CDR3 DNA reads TGTGCCACCAGCAGAGATTCGGACCTCAGGGAGGCTGAAGCTTTCTTT. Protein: CATSRDSDLREAEAFF.

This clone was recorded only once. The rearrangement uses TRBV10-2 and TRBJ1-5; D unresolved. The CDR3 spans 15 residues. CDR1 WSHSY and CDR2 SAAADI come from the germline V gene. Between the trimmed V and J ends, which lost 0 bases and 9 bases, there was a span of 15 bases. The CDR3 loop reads CASSESGQRLGPQHF. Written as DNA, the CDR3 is TGCGCCAGCAGTGAGTCAGGGCAGCGCCTTGGGCCCCAGCATTTT.

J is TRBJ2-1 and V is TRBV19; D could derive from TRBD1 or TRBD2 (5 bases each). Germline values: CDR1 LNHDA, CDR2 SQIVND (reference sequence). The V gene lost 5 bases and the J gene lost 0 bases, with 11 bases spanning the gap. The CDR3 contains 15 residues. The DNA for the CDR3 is TGTGCCAGTAGTTTTTCAGGGAGCTCCTACAATGAGCAGTTCTTC. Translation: CASSFSGSSYNEQFF. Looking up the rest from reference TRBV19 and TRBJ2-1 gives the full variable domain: DGGITQSPKYLFRKEGQNVTLSCEQNLNHDAMYWYRQDPGQGLRLIYYSQIVNDFQKGDIAEGYSVSREKKESFPLTVTSAQKNPTAFYLCASSFSGSSYNEQFFGPGTRLTVL.

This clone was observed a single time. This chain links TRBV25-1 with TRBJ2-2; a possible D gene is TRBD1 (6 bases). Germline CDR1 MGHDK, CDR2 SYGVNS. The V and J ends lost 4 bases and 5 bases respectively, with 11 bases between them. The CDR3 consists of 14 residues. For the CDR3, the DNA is TGTGCCAGCAGTGTTACAGGGAAGACCGGGGAGCTGTTTTTT. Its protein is CASSVTGKTGELFF.

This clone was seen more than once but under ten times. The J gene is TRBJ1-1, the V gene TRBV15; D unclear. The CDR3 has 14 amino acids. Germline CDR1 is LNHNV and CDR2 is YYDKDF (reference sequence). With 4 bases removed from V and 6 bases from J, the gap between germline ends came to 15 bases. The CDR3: CATSTIISRSEAFF. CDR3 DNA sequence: TGTGCCACCAGCACCATAATCTCCCGCTCTGAAGCTTTCTTT.

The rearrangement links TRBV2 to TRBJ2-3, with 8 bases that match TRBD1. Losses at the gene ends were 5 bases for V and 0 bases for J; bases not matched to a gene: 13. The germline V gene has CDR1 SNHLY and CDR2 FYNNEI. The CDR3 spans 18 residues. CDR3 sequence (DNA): TGTGCCAGCAGTCCCCCCCCCGGGGACAGGACTAGCACAGATACGCAGTATTTT. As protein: CASSPPPGDRTSTDTQYF.